The entry below gives a single T cell receptor beta chain sequence along with its context. These data belong to a study of T cells in tumors after PD-1 blockade. The overall study: Some patients also took daily vismodegib 150 mg during anti-PD-1 treatment.

Germline values: CDR1 MGHDK, CDR2 SYGVNS. The germline V and J ends were trimmed by 4 bases and 0 bases, with 13 bases remaining between them. This CDR3 region has 15 residues. Only in-frame clones appear in the TCRdb table, and some are missing; sequencing was by immunoSEQ multiplex PCR. The sample contains 20,000 or so clones, approximately 81% of which appear only once. Sequences were derived from PBMCs, sampled after anti-PD-1 therapy. This TCR came from a human donor with advanced basal cell or squamous cell carcinoma (not recorded which). The chain combines TRBV25-1 with TRBJ2-7; D is possibly TRBD1 (6 bases). CDR3 nucleotide sequence: TGTGCCAGCAGTGGGGCCAGGGGCGTCTCCTACGAGCAGTACTTC. Amino acids: CASSGARGVSYEQYF.